This is a list of T cell receptor beta chains from one sample in a study of PD-L1 blockade in urothelial cancer. Data came from immunoSEQ multiplex PCR; TCRdb stores just in-frame clones and leaves some out. This table has about 90,000 clones, roughly 83% appearing once. The sequencing here drew on PBMCs, taken around atezolizumab (anti-PD-L1) treatment. Receptors originate from a man aged 65-85 years with urothelial cancer. CDR3s include the opening cysteine and the closing phenylalanine or tryptophan. The D gene is left open where the match is weak. For some rows the clone size is stated as once, few or many, or as a class when expanded; others skip it.

clone size,D gene,V gene,J gene,CDR3 DNA,CDR3 protein
.,.,TRBV4-3,TRBJ1-1,TGCGCCAGCAGCCAAGAGGCAGGGTTGGGGACTGAAGCTTTCTTT,CASSQEAGLGTEAFF
.,TRBD1,TRBV19,TRBJ2-4,TGTGCCAGTAGTGCCGGGACAGAGGTAGCCAAAAACATTCAGTACTTC,CASSAGTEVAKNIQYF
.,.,TRBV13,TRBJ1-1,TGTGCCAGCTCCCTGGGGGGGATCGGGGAGAGGACTGAAGCTTTCTTT,CASSLGGIGERTEAFF
once,.,TRBV6-4,TRBJ2-1,TGTGCCAGCAGCCGACTAGGGGCTAGCCCGGGTGATGAGCAGTTCTTC,CASSRLGASPGDEQFF
.,TRBD1,TRBV6-5,TRBJ1-6,TGTGCCAGCAGCCTACAGGGGGCTCAAGGGTCACCCCTCCACTTT,CASSLQGAQGSPLHF
.,.,TRBV7-8,TRBJ1-3,TGTGCCAGCAGCTTAGCATTGGAGAAAGGAAACACCATATATTTT,CASSLALEKGNTIYF
.,TRBD2,TRBV6-5,TRBJ2-5,TGTGCCAGCAGCCCGGGAGGGCGGGAGACCCAGTACTTC,CASSPGGRETQYF
.,.,TRBV5-1,TRBJ1-2,TGCGCCAGCAGTCGGGACACCCACTATGGCTACACCTTC,CASSRDTHYGYTF
.,TRBD1,TRBV25-1,TRBJ1-4,TGTGCCAGCAGTGATCCAGGAGGGGGCGAAAAACTGTTTTTT,CASSDPGGGEKLFF
.,.,TRBV10-1,TRBJ2-7,TGCGCCAGCAGTGAAGGGAGAGGCAGCTCCTACGAGCAGTACTTC,CASSEGRGSSYEQYF
.,.,TRBV14,TRBJ1-6,TGTGCCAGCAGCTCCCCCGGACCCCTCCACTTT,CASSSPGPLHF
once,TRBD2,TRBV4-1,TRBJ2-5,TGCGCCAGCAGCCAAGAGGTAGCGGGAGATTCAGAGACCCAGTACTTC,CASSQEVAGDSETQYF
.,TRBD1,TRBV12-5,TRBJ1-3,TGTGCTAGTGGCAGGGGGACCTCTGGAAACACCATATATTTT,CASGRGTSGNTIYF
once,.,TRBV10-3,TRBJ1-2,TGTGCCATCAGTGAGGACAGAAGGGGCTATGGCTACACCTTC,CAISEDRRGYGYTF
.,.,TRBV7-2,TRBJ2-1,TGTGCCAGCAGCTTAGACAGAGACTCCTACAATGAGCAGTTCTTC,CASSLDRDSYNEQFF
.,.,TRBV6-4,TRBJ1-3,TGTGCCAGCAGTGACCCTCCGACACCATTCTCTGGAAACACCATATATTTT,CASSDPPTPFSGNTIYF
.,.,TRBV9,TRBJ2-3,TGTGCCAGCAGCCTCCAGGGGTGGGCCGGGAGCACAGATACGCAGTATTTT,CASSLQGWAGSTDTQYF
.,.,TRBV5-1,TRBJ1-2,TGCGCCAGCAGCGACAGGTTCTATGGCTACACCTTC,CASSDRFYGYTF
once,.,TRBV6-1,TRBJ1-4,TGTGCCAGCAGTGAGGACAGTTATAATGAAAAACTGTTTTTT,CASSEDSYNEKLFF
.,.,TRBV5-4,TRBJ2-3,TGTGCCAGCAGCTTGGGGCGGGACCGCACAGATACGCAGTATTTT,CASSLGRDRTDTQYF
.,TRBD2,TRBV2,TRBJ2-5,TGTGCCCGAACGGCTAGCGGGGGGGAGACCCAGTACTTC,CARTASGGETQYF
.,.,TRBV12-5,TRBJ2-1,TGTGCTAGTGGTTTGGGAGAGAATGAGGTTCAACAGTTCTTC,CASGLGENEVQQFF
once,.,TRBV30,TRBJ2-1,TGTGCCTGTAGGAGCTCCTACAATGAGCAGTTCTTC,CACRSSYNEQFF
.,TRBD2,TRBV19,TRBJ2-1,TGTGCCAGTAGCGGGGAGGGGACTAGCGGAGCCGAGCAGTTCTTC,CASSGEGTSGAEQFF
.,.,TRBV11-2,TRBJ2-7,TGTGCCAGCAGCTTAGTCTCTGGGGGCGCGTACGAGCAGTACTTC,CASSLVSGGAYEQYF
.,TRBD2,TRBV2,TRBJ2-3,TGTGCCAGCAGTGGACTAGCGGGGGTAACGGATACGCAGTATTTT,CASSGLAGVTDTQYF
.,.,TRBV9,TRBJ2-2,TGTGCCAGCAGCGTAGGTGGGAGTAGAACCGGGGAGCTGTTTTTT,CASSVGGSRTGELFF
.,TRBD1,TRBV4-2,TRBJ1-4,TGTGCCAGCAGCCAAGGACAGGGGGCGATGGGAAAACTGTTTTTT,CASSQGQGAMGKLFF
.,TRBD2,TRBV5-1,TRBJ2-1,TGCGCCAGCAGCCCTCCGGGACTAGCGGGAGCAAGGTTGTACAATGAGCAGTTCTTC,CASSPPGLAGARLYNEQFF
.,.,TRBV7-3,TRBJ2-5,TGTGCCAGCAGCTTAACGGCGGGGGCTGAGACCCAGTACTTC,CASSLTAGAETQYF
.,TRBD1,TRBV2,TRBJ2-7,TGTGCCAGCAGTCCCGGGACAGGGCCTCGTGTGGAGCAGTACTTC,CASSPGTGPRVEQYF
few,TRBD2,TRBV5-1,TRBJ2-1,TGCGCCAGCAGCTTGTTGACTAGCCCTTCCTACAATGAGCAGTTCTTC,CASSLLTSPSYNEQFF
.,TRBD1,TRBV6-1,TRBJ1-5,TGTGCCAGCAGTTCAGAGGGGGCGTTAGGGCCCCAGCATTTT,CASSSEGALGPQHF
.,.,TRBV21-1,TRBJ1-5,TGTGCCAGCAGCAAAGATTGGACAGTATATAGCAATCAGCCCCAGCATTTT,CASSKDWTVYSNQPQHF
.,.,TRBV10-3,TRBJ1-4,TGTGCCATCAGTGACGGTGAGAATGAAAAACTGTTTTTT,CAISDGENEKLFF
.,TRBD1,TRBV11-2,TRBJ1-3,TGTGCCAGCAGCTGGGACAGGGTCTCTGGAAACACCATATATTTT,CASSWDRVSGNTIYF
.,.,TRBV5-1,TRBJ1-2,TGCGCCAGCAGCTTTCAAAGAGACTATGGCTACACCTTC,CASSFQRDYGYTF
.,.,TRBV7-9,TRBJ1-6,TGTGCCAGCAGCGAGACAGTTACCTCACCCCTCCACTTT,CASSETVTSPLHF
once,.,TRBV5-8,TRBJ2-3,TGTGCCAGCAGCTTGCAGGGTACAGATACGCAGTATTTT,CASSLQGTDTQYF
.,.,TRBV2,TRBJ2-7,TGTGCCAGCAGTGAAGCGGGGGGGCGGGAGCAGTACTTC,CASSEAGGREQYF
.,TRBD1,TRBV19,TRBJ1-1,TGTGCCAGTAGTCGAGGGACAGTGAACACTGAAGCTTTCTTT,CASSRGTVNTEAFF